This T cell receptor (beta chain) was found in a study of blood T cell repertoires in COVID-19 (TCRdb year 2020). In terms of the full investigation: Samples from collaborators originated in the United States, Italy and Spain and spanned both the acute and convalescent phases of COVID-19. The material from the prospective study consisted of cDNA or gDNA derived from T cells, B-cell-depleted T cells, or PBMCs. Subjects who had been exposed to COVID-19, were actively infected with it, or had recovered from it provided the deeply sampled blood TCRbeta repertoires that made up the dataset. The repertoires were released in a freely available public database meant as a resource for research on the immune response to SARS-CoV-2. Samples came from the ongoing ImmuneRACE study (first 160 participants) plus 1,254 subjects from 6 global collaborators. Sample metadata almost always included a de-identified subject ID, COVID-19 status, age in years and sex. Where available, HLA class I and class II types were taken from metadata supplied by the sample provider and were not determined by assay-based typing.

Here is what the overall study found, with its caveats: The amount of clinical and demographic metadata varied by source and participant and was provided uncurated.

Enrolling through a virtual design, the prospective study's participants ranged in age from about 18 to 89 years and lived across 24 United States geographic areas. Cohort assignment in the prospective study relied on participant-reported clinical history from a screening survey and a study questionnaire. For ImmuneRACE Cohort 3, a participant was defined as recovered based on two consecutive negative NP/OP PCR tests, clearance by a healthcare professional, or resolution of symptoms. Each participant in the prospective study had whole blood, serum and a nasopharyngeal or oropharyngeal swab collected by mobile phlebotomists. Over a roughly 2-month period, participants in the prospective study had the option of providing additional blood draws and questionnaires. Prospective study blood samples were shipped either frozen or at room temperature before DNA extraction. The germline V end is reduced by 5 bases and the J end by 1 base; junction bases left unmatched: 3. The germline V gene sets CDR1 to KGHDR and CDR2 to SFDVKD. The CDR3 runs 15 residues from the cysteine to the phenylalanine. Just the 45-base CDR3 DNA is kept, in frame starting at base 1.

TCRbeta CDR3 regions were amplified from genomic DNA using the immunoSEQ Assay, a bias-controlled multiplex PCR. Regarding the original processing steps: The number of nucleated cells in each sample was estimated from the amplification of reference gene primers within the assay. To quantify the absolute abundance of each unique TCRbeta CDR3 rearrangement, sequence reads were collapsed and filtered. For each sample, productive Simpson clonality was calculated by taking the square root of Simpson's diversity index across productive rearrangements. What TCRdb holds here is the immuneACCESS table cut down to in-frame rearrangements. Part of the clones is not present; checked against another copy, under half of the missing clones reflect an unresolved V gene, and the others are unexplained. V and J calls and clone size are as listed in that table; D and trimming were resolved from the DNA. The sample table records 150,000 to 200,000 clones; around 78% of these occur just once. Around 4.3% of the sample is held by the ten biggest clonotypes.

Notes on this clone: Its antigen has not been determined. No base quality information exists; no much larger clone differs at one position.

Sequences were obtained from PBMCs or T cells enriched from blood (not recorded which). This chain joins TRBV24-1 to TRBJ2-2; 7 bases in the junction line up with TRBD2. This clonotype originated in a woman between 50 and 59 years old who had recovered from COVID-19. DNA sequence: TGTGCCACCAGTGGTACGGGGGGGAACACCGGGGAGCTGTTTTTT. It is translated as CATSGTGGNTGELFF.